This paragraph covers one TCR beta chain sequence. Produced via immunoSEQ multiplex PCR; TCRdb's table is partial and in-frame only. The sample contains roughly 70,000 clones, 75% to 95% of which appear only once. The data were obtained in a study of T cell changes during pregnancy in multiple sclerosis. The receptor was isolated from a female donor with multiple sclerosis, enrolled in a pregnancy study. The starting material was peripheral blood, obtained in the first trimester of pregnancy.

CDR3 in amino acids: CASSLEGQQETQYF. The CDR3 bases are TGCGCCAGCAGCTTGGAGGGACAGCAAGAGACCCAGTACTTC. The gene calls are TRBV5-1 and TRBJ2-5, with TRBD1 matching 7 bases. The CDR3 totals 14 residues. Looked up from germline, CDR1 is SGHRS and CDR2 is YFSETQ. Germline trimming cut 0 bases from V and 2 bases from J; bases unmatched to any gene: 1.